The 14 T cell receptor beta chains in this list originate from one sample, sequenced in a study of shared clonotypes between healthy human individuals. The table came from immunoSEQ multiplex PCR; TCRdb's copy has only in-frame clones and leaves some out. The sample has 950,000 to 1,200,000 clones; 60% to 80% are singletons. Sequenced input: memory CD4+ T cells from PBMCs. Subset: CD45RA-negative fraction. These receptors all stem from a man aged 18 to 29 in good health. Some clones in this sample may be carry-over from other donors' samples.

The V call is TRBV5-8, the J call TRBJ2-5; D may be TRBD1 (6 bases). With 0 bases removed from V and 5 bases from J, the gap between germline ends came to 20 bases. CDR3 size: 17 residues. Germline V gives CDR1 SGHTS, CDR2 YDEGEE. The chain's CDR3 is CASSLVVGAGARETQYF. As DNA, the CDR3 is TGTGCCAGCAGCTTGGTAGTCGGTGCAGGGGCGAGGGAGACCCAGTACTTC.

The rearrangement joins TRBV18 to TRBJ1-1; 9 nucleotides line up with TRBD1. Germline assignment: CDR1 KGHSH and CDR2 LQKENI. V was pared by 5 bases and J by 5 bases, with 12 bases of the junction left unmatched. There are 16 residues in the CDR3. The CDR3 sequence: CASSIPQGGQGTEAFF. Written as DNA, the CDR3 is TGTGCCAGCTCAATCCCTCAGGGGGGACAGGGTACTGAAGCTTTCTTT.

V and J are TRBV2 and TRBJ2-5; the D gene is possibly TRBD2 (6 bases). The V end lost 7 bases, the J end lost 10 bases, and 31 bases lay between the germline ends. The germline V gene has CDR1 SNHLY and CDR2 FYNNEI. The CDR3 sequence is 17 residues long. As DNA, the CDR3 is TGTGCCAGCACTCCACAAAGGGCGGGCAGGGTTGGGGGAGGCCAGTACTTC. This sequence encodes CASTPQRAGRVGGGQYF.

The rearrangement joins TRBV19 to TRBJ1-1; tentatively, D is TRBD1 (5 bases). The V gene lost 4 bases and the J gene lost 5 bases, with 23 bases spanning the gap. Looked up from germline, CDR1 is LNHDA and CDR2 is SQIVND (reference sequence). This CDR3 is 17 amino acids long. The CDR3 spells CASSKRDGGLRGTEAFF. CDR3 DNA sequence: TGTGCCAGTAGTAAACGGGACGGGGGATTGAGAGGAACTGAAGCTTTCTTT.

V is TRBV28 and J is TRBJ2-6; either TRBD1 or TRBD2 may fit D (6 bases each). V was pared by 8 bases and J by 3 bases, with 20 bases between. The germline V gene encodes CDR1 MDHEN and CDR2 SYDVKM. This CDR3 comprises 17 residues. The CDR3 spells CASQGGGRGLGANVLTF. CDR3 bases: TGTGCCAGCCAAGGGGGAGGTCGCGGTCTTGGGGCCAACGTCCTGACTTTC.

The chain combines TRBV5-8 with TRBJ2-2; 9 nucleotides match TRBD1. The CDR3 runs 15 residues. Germline trimming cut 1 base from V and 4 bases from J; bases unmatched to any gene: 2. CDR1 and CDR2 from the germline V gene are SGHTS and YDEGEE. The DNA of the CDR3 is TGTGCCAGCAGCTTGACAGGGGGCCTCACCGGGGAGCTGTTTTTT. Translating gives CASSLTGGLTGELFF.

This clone occurred a few times. This rearrangement joins TRBV7-8 to TRBJ2-7, with 7 bases lining up with TRBD1. Germline V gene lookup returns CDR1 SGHVS and CDR2 FQNEAQ. V was pared by 5 bases and J by 0 bases, with 4 bases of the junction left unmatched. There are 14 residues in the CDR3. The chain's CDR3 is CASSQTGDSYEQYF. The CDR3 DNA follows: TGTGCCAGCAGCCAAACAGGGGACTCCTACGAGCAGTACTTC.

The chain joins TRBV18 to TRBJ2-1, with D possibly TRBD2 on 6 matching bases. The CDR3 spans 17 residues. V was shortened by 3 bases and J by 6 bases, with 21 bases between the two germline ends. The germline V gene encodes CDR1 KGHSH and CDR2 LQKENI. The CDR3: CASSPPSGSGGGNEQFF. CDR3 sequence (DNA): TGTGCCAGCTCACCGCCCTCGGGTAGCGGTGGGGGCAATGAGCAGTTCTTC.

This clone showed up many times. The sample contains more than one DNA sequence encoding this CDR3. This chain uses TRBV27 with TRBJ2-7; TRBD2 matches 9 bases. V lost 5 bases to trimming and J lost 9 bases; unmatched junction nucleotides: 14. Germline values: CDR1 MNHEY, CDR2 SMNVEV (reference sequence). This CDR3 has 15 residues. The DNA of the CDR3 is TGTGCCAGCAGTACCGGGACTAGCTTTTCGGTTTGGCAGTACTTC. As protein: CASSTGTSFSVWQYF.

The gene calls are TRBV29-1 and TRBJ2-1; D is perhaps TRBD2 (5 bases). The CDR3 is made up of 14 amino acids. The ends were cut back, 6 bases at V and 5 bases at J, with 17 bases in the middle. CDR1 is SQVTM, CDR2 ANQGSEA, per germline. The CDR3 DNA follows: TGCAGCGTCCCGTCTACTAGTTGGGACAATGAGCAGTTCTTC. This sequence encodes CSVPSTSWDNEQFF.

The V gene is TRBV5-1, the J gene TRBJ2-5, with D perhaps given as TRBD1 or TRBD2 (5 bases each). The CDR3 length is 15 residues. The V gene lost 3 bases and the J gene lost 5 bases, with 17 bases spanning the gap. The germline CDR1 and CDR2 sequences are SGHRS and YFSETQ. This chain's CDR3 is CASSSPGAGVETQYF. CDR3 DNA: TGCGCCAGCAGCTCCCCCGGGGCCGGGGTTGAGACCCAGTACTTC.

The CDR3 DNA is TGTGCCAGCCGGGGACAGGGGTTTGAAAAACTGTTTTTT. Protein: CASRGQGFEKLFF. The V gene is TRBV7-9, the J gene TRBJ1-4; 10 bases agree with TRBD1. The CDR3 runs to 13 residues. The V gene's germline CDR1 is SEHNR and CDR2 FQNEAQ (reference sequence). V trimming: 8 bases; J trimming: 7 bases; junction bases outside the gene matches: 4.

This rearrangement joins TRBV2 to TRBJ2-7; D remains ambiguous. The CDR3 is 11 amino acids. The V end lost 4 bases, the J end lost 3 bases, and 4 bases lay between the germline ends. The V gene's germline CDR1 is SNHLY and CDR2 FYNNEI. The CDR3 DNA reads TGTGCCAGCAGTGTGAACTACGAGCAGTACTTC. As protein: CASSVNYEQYF.

J is TRBJ1-1 and V is TRBV11-2; D perhaps matches TRBD1 (6 bases). The CDR3 runs to 12 residues. The V gene's germline CDR1 is SGHAT and CDR2 FQNNGV. The ends were cut back, 4 bases at V and 7 bases at J, with 10 bases in the middle. The CDR3 DNA reads as TGTGCCAGCAGCTGGGCAGGGGTTGAAGCTTTCTTT. Its protein is CASSWAGVEAFF.